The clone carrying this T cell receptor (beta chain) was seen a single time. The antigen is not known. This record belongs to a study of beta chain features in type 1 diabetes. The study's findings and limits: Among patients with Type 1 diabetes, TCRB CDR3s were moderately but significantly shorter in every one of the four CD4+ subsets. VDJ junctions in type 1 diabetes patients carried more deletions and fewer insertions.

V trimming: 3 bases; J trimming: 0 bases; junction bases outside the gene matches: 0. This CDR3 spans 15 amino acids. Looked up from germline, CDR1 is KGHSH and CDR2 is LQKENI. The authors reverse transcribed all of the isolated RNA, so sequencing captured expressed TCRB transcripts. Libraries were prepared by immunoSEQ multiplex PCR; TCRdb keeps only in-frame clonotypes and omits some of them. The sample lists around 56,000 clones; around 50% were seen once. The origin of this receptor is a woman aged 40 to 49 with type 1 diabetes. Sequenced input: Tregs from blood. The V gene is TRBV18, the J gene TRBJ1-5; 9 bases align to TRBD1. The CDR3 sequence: CASSPDRGSNQPQHF. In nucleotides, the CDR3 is TGTGCCAGCTCACCGGACAGGGGTAGCAATCAGCCCCAGCATTTT. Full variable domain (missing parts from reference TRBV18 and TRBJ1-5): NAGVMQNPRHLVRRRGQEARLRCSPMKGHSHVYWYRQLPEEGLKFMVYLQKENIIDESGMPKERFSAEFPKEGPSILRIQQVVRGDSAAYFCASSPDRGSNQPQHFGDGTRLSIL.